The 20 T cell receptor beta chains below come from one sample, sequenced in a study of blood T cells in healthy people across ages. A J-beta primer mix and a sample-barcoded 5' primer were used in a second PCR of about 7 to 12 cycles. TCRdb called the 5' RACE reads again in MiXCR, with one record for every CDR3 protein. The table includes hundreds of thousands of distinct CDR3 sequences, 58% detected once. Sequencing was performed on blood. The receptors were sampled from a young man in good health.

This clonotype was observed a single time. V and J are TRBV14 and TRBJ1-2; unclear D gene. CDR3 length: 14 amino acids. Germline-derived CDR1 and CDR2 are SGHDN and FVKESK. The V gene lost 5 bases and the J gene lost 8 bases, with 18 bases spanning the gap. The CDR3 protein is CASSKESYTWGYTF. In nucleotides, the CDR3 is TGTGCCAGCAGCAAGGAGAGCTACACTTGGGGCTACACCTTC.

This chain connects TRBV7-2 to TRBJ2-7; TRBD2 agrees at 9 bases. This CDR3 is built from 17 residues. V shed 5 bases, J shed 6 bases, and the junction held 17 bases outside the gene matches. Germline values: CDR1 SGHTA, CDR2 FQGNSA. CDR3 nucleotides: TGTGCCAGCAGCCCATCCCAAGCGGGAGGCTCCCCGCGCGAGCAGTACTTC. Its translation is CASSPSQAGGSPREQYF.

The chain joins TRBV20-1 to TRBJ2-5; 11 bases fit TRBD2. The CDR3 runs 13 residues. CDR1 DFQATT and CDR2 SNEGSKA come from the germline V gene (reference sequence). The V and J ends lost 6 bases and 7 bases, in that order; junction bases with no gene match: 7. As DNA, the CDR3 is TGCAGTGCCAGGGGACTAGCGGAAGGGACCCAGTACTTC. Translated, it gives CSARGLAEGTQYF.

This chain links TRBV7-2 with TRBJ2-7, with D unresolved. CDR1 and CDR2 (germline): SGHTA, FQGNSA. The V gene lost 1 base and the J gene lost 0 bases, with 10 bases spanning the gap. The CDR3 is 15 amino acids. DNA for the CDR3: TGTGCCAGCAGCTTAGATCTGGGAAGCTCCTACGAGCAGTACTTC. The encoded protein is CASSLDLGSSYEQYF. The full variable domain, completed using reference TRBV7-2 and TRBJ2-7, is GAGVSQSPSNKVTEKGKDVELRCDPISGHTALYWYRQSLGQGLEFLIYFQGNSAPDKSGLPSDRFSAERTGGSVSTLTIQRTQQEDSAVYLCASSLDLGSSYEQYFGPGTRLTVT.

This rearrangement joins TRBV2 to TRBJ2-1, with D unresolved. The germline V and J ends were trimmed by 5 bases and 4 bases, with 15 bases remaining between them. This CDR3 is 15 amino acids long. Germline-derived CDR1 and CDR2 are SNHLY and FYNNEI. The CDR3 spells CASSRRGSFYNEQFF. CDR3 sequence (DNA): TGTGCCAGCAGTCGAAGAGGTAGCTTTTACAATGAGCAGTTCTTC. The whole variable domain, remainder taken from reference TRBV2 and TRBJ2-1, is EPEVTQTPSHQVTQMGQEVILRCVPISNHLYFYWYRQILGQKVEFLVSFYNNEISEKSEIFDDQFSVERPDGSNFTLKIRSTKLEDSAMYFCASSRRGSFYNEQFFGPGTRLTVL.

CDR3 sequence reads: CSAVKQGMYNSPLHF. CDR3 DNA: TGCAGTGCTGTAAAACAGGGAATGTATAATTCACCCCTCCACTTT. The chain joins TRBV20-1 to TRBJ1-6, with TRBD1 as a possible D gene (6 bases). From germline, CDR1 is DFQATT and CDR2 SNEGSKA (reference sequence). This CDR3 comprises 15 residues. V lost 5 bases and J lost 4, with 15 bases in between.

In nucleotides, the CDR3 is TGTGCCAGCAGGTTACAGGGACAGCCCCAGCATTTT. It encodes CASRLQGQPQHF. The V call is TRBV28, the J call TRBJ1-5, with D possibly being TRBD1 (6 bases). This CDR3 has 12 residues. Germline lookup yields CDR1 MDHEN and CDR2 SYDVKM. V gave up 6 bases and J gave up 7 bases, with 10 bases separating them. The variable domain in full, with the rest retrieved from reference TRBV28 and TRBJ1-5, is DVKVTQSSRYLVKRTGEKVFLECVQDMDHENMFWYRQDPGLGLRLIYFSYDVKMKEKGDIPEGYSVSREKKERFSLILESASTNQTSMYLCASRLQGQPQHFGDGTRLSIL.

J is TRBJ2-7 and V is TRBV20-1; D is possibly TRBD2 (5 bases). V was cut by 6 bases and J by 0 bases, with 15 bases left in between. Germline CDR1 is DFQATT and CDR2 is SNEGSKA (reference sequence). The CDR3 has 14 residues. As DNA, the CDR3 is TGCAGTGCCTCTGAGGGCGGAAGCTCCTACGAGCAGTACTTC. As protein: CSASEGGSSYEQYF.

The V and J genes are TRBV20-1 and TRBJ2-3, with D maybe TRBD2 (7 bases). Trimming shortened V by 6 bases and J by 0 bases, and 13 bases separated the two germline ends. Germline V CDR1 and CDR2: DFQATT, SNEGSKA (reference sequence). The CDR3 sequence is 14 residues long. The CDR3 nucleotides read TGCAGTGCCGTTCGGGGGGCTAGCACAGATACGCAGTATTTT. Translating it yields CSAVRGASTDTQYF.

This chain joins TRBV10-3 and TRBJ1-1; D is ambiguous. The CDR3 spans 12 residues. CDR1 and CDR2 from the germline V gene are ENHRY and SYGVKD. V lost 5 bases, J lost 1 base, and 5 bases lay in between. In nucleotides, the CDR3 is TGTGCCATCAGTACGGGGAACACTGAAGCTTTCTTT. It encodes CAISTGNTEAFF.

The chain is built from TRBV10-3 and TRBJ2-3; unclear D gene. Between the trimmed V and J ends, which lost 8 bases and 3 bases, there was a span of 12 bases. The CDR3 covers 13 residues. Germline lookup yields CDR1 ENHRY and CDR2 SYGVKD. CDR3 loop: CAIARLGTDTQYF. In DNA, the CDR3 is TGTGCCATCGCTAGGCTAGGTACAGATACGCAGTATTTT.

Turning to this clonotype: A clone one base away is much larger, so this may be a read error. The V gene is TRBV7-2, the J gene TRBJ2-5; D is possibly TRBD1 (5 bases). CDR1 SGHTA and CDR2 FQGNSA come from the germline V gene. Trimming pared 5 bases from V and 2 bases from J, leaving 12 bases between. The CDR3 loop spans 14 amino acids. DNA of the CDR3: TGTGCCAGCAGCGCACAGGACGGACAAGAGACCCAGTACTTC. Translated: CASSAQDGQETQYF.

The chain links TRBV2 to TRBJ2-1; D is possibly TRBD1 or TRBD2 (5 bases each). V was cut by 3 bases and J by 7 bases, with 7 bases left in between. The V gene's germline CDR1 is SNHLY and CDR2 FYNNEI. CDR3 length: 12 amino acids. CDR3 protein: CASSDEGNEQFF. The CDR3 DNA reads as TGTGCCAGCAGTGACGAGGGGAATGAGCAGTTCTTC. The full variable domain, with the rest looked up from reference TRBV2 and TRBJ2-1, is EPEVTQTPSHQVTQMGQEVILRCVPISNHLYFYWYRQILGQKVEFLVSFYNNEISEKSEIFDDQFSVERPDGSNFTLKIRSTKLEDSAMYFCASSDEGNEQFFGPGTRLTVL.

The chain links TRBV20-1 to TRBJ2-5, with D maybe TRBD2 (9 bases). The V gene lost 7 bases and the J gene lost 11 bases, with 23 bases spanning the gap. Per the germline V gene, CDR1 is DFQATT and CDR2 is SNEGSKA (reference sequence). This CDR3 has 13 residues. CDR3 protein: CSGVAGATGEQYF. The CDR3, as DNA: TGCAGTGGAGTAGCGGGGGCGACAGGGGAGCAGTACTTC.

The J gene is TRBJ2-7, the V gene TRBV2; D is uncertain. This CDR3 has 13 amino acids. Trimming removed 7 bases from V and 1 base from J, with 11 bases in between. Germline V lookup: CDR1 SNHLY, CDR2 FYNNEI. The CDR3 is CASIGRKSYEQYF. The CDR3 region has the DNA TGTGCCAGCATCGGACGTAAGTCCTACGAGCAGTACTTC. The complete variable domain, with remaining parts taken from reference TRBV2 and TRBJ2-7, reads EPEVTQTPSHQVTQMGQEVILRCVPISNHLYFYWYRQILGQKVEFLVSFYNNEISEKSEIFDDQFSVERPDGSNFTLKIRSTKLEDSAMYFCASIGRKSYEQYFGPGTRLTVT.

This clonotype appeared once. This sequence joins TRBV29-1 and TRBJ2-5; 7 bases are shared with TRBD2. Germline V lookup: CDR1 SQVTM, CDR2 ANQGSEA. V lost 0 bases, J lost 2 bases, and 3 bases stayed unmatched. This CDR3 region has 14 residues. CDR3 sequence: CSVEDLGRQETQYF. The CDR3 DNA reads as TGCAGCGTTGAAGATCTCGGGAGGCAAGAGACCCAGTACTTC.

The rearrangement links TRBV12-3 or TRBV12-4 to TRBJ2-1, with 15 bases fitting TRBD2. The J segment lost 7 bases and the V segment lost 3 bases, leaving 13 bases of the junction unmatched. The CDR3 runs 19 residues. Here the CDR3 reads CASSFRYWTSGGEGNEQFF. The CDR3 DNA reads as TGTGCCAGCAGTTTTCGATACTGGACTAGCGGGGGGGAGGGAAATGAGCAGTTCTTC.

The J gene is TRBJ1-5, the V gene TRBV12-3 or TRBV12-4; 7 bases agree with TRBD1. The V and J ends lost 3 bases and 4 bases, in that order; junction bases with no gene match: 6. The CDR3 runs 15 residues. The CDR3 DNA is TGTGCCAGCAGTTTCGGGACAGCCTATAATCAGCCCCAGCATTTT. This translates into CASSFGTAYNQPQHF.

The rearrangement uses TRBV27 and TRBJ2-1; 8 nucleotides agree with TRBD2. The V segment lost 7 bases and the J segment 3 bases; nucleotides outside the gene matches: 8. The CDR3 sequence is 15 residues long. CDR1 is MNHEY, CDR2 SMNVEV, per germline (reference sequence). The CDR3 protein is CASKLSGADYNEQFF. As DNA, the CDR3 is TGTGCCAGCAAACTTAGCGGGGCGGACTACAATGAGCAGTTCTTC.

This clonotype was seen more than once but under ten times. J is TRBJ2-3 and V is TRBV30, with D tentatively TRBD1 or TRBD2 (5 bases each). The CDR3 has 13 amino acids. Germline V gene lookup returns CDR1 GTSNPN and CDR2 SVGIG (reference sequence). Deletions cut 4 bases from V and 0 bases from J, with 8 bases between. In DNA form, the CDR3 reads TGTGCCTGGACTTGGGGGAGCACAGATACGCAGTATTTT. It yields the protein CAWTWGSTDTQYF. The variable domain in full, completed from reference TRBV30 and TRBJ2-3, reads SQTIHQWPATLVQPVGSPLSLECTVEGTSNPNLYWYRQAAGRGLQLLFYSVGIGQISSEVPQNLSASRPQDRQFILSSKKLLLSDSGFYLCAWTWGSTDTQYFGPGTRLTVL.